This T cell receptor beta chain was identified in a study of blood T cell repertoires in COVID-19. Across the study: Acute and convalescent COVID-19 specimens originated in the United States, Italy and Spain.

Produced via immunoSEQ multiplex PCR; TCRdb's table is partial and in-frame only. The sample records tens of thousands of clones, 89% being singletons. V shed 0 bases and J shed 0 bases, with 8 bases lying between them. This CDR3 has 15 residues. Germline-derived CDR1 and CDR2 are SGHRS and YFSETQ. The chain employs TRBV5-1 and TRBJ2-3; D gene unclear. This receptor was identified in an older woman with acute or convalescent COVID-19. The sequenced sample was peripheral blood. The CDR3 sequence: CASSLGDISTDTQYF. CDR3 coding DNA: TGCGCCAGCAGCTTGGGTGACATCAGCACAGATACGCAGTATTTT.